The clone carrying this TCR beta chain was picked up a small number of times. The antigen is undetermined. The junction departs from germline at one end; a sequencing error may be responsible. CD4+ T cells from unexposed donors were obtained before the COVID-19 pandemic (2011-2018). After roughly ten days of culture, CD4+ T cells were isolated. Assay used: immunoSEQ multiplex PCR; TCRdb lists only in-frame clones, some missing. This sample carries about 30,000 clones, around three quarters of them seen once, and the ten largest clones take over 12%. These data come from a study of CD4 T cells in relation to SARS-CoV-2 and coronaviruses. Findings of the study overall: Samples before the pandemic and after infection were not matched within any donor.

From germline, CDR1 is SGHTA and CDR2 FQGNSA. The CDR3 loop spans 13 amino acids. This sequence joins TRBV7-2 and TRBJ2-1; D may match TRBD1 or TRBD2 (5 bases each). The source material was CD4+ T cells from PBMCs, cultured in vitro. The clonotype originates from a human donor in good health. Here the CDR3 DNA reads TGTGCCAGCAGCTCCTTCTGGGGGAGTGACGGAATCTTC. Protein product: CASSSFWGSDGIF. Full variable domain (remainder filled in from reference TRBV7-2 and TRBJ2-1): GAGVSQSPSNKVTEKGKDVELRCDPISGHTALYWYRQSLGQGLEFLIYFQGNSAPDKSGLPSDRFSAERTGGSVSTLTIQRTQQEDSAVYLCASSSFWGSDGIFGPGTRLTVL.